This T cell receptor beta chain was recorded in a study of blood T cell repertoires in COVID-19. Authors' methods: Nucleated cell counts were estimated from reference gene primer amplification. The method was immunoSEQ multiplex PCR; TCRdb's version includes in-frame clones alone and lacks a portion of them. V and J calls plus clone size are reproduced from that table; the DNA served to infer D and trimming. In the table there are around 150,000 clones, 75% to 90% of which are singletons. The germline gives CDR1 SGHTA, CDR2 FQGNSA. Losses at the gene ends were 1 base for V and 0 bases for J; bases not matched to a gene: 5. CDR3 length equals 18 residues.

The genes are TRBV7-2 and TRBJ2-2; 10 positions match TRBD2. The sample taken for sequencing was peripheral blood. The receptor comes from a human donor with acute or convalescent COVID-19. The donor label of this sample is uncertain. DNA for the CDR3: TGTGCCAGCAGCTTAGTACAGCGGGGGGGCGCGAACACCGGGGAGCTGTTTTTT. Its translation: CASSLVQRGGANTGELFF.